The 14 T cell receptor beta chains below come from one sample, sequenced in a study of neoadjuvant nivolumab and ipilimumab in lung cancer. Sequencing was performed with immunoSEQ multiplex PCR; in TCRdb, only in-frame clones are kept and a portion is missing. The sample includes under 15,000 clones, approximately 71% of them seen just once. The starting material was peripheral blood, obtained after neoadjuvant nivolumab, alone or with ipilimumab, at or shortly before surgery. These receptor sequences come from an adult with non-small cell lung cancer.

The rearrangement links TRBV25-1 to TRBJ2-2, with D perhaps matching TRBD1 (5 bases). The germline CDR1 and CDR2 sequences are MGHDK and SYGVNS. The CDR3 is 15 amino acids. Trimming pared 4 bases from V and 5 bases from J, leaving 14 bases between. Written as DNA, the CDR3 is TGTGCCAGCAGTGCCCTATCTCAGGGAACCGGGGAGCTGTTTTTT. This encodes CASSALSQGTGELFF.

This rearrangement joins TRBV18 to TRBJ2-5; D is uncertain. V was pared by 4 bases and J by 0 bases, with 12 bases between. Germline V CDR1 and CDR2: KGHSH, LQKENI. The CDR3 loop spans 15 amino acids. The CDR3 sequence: CASSQSGGHQETQYF. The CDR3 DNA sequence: TGTGCCAGCTCACAGTCGGGCGGCCACCAAGAGACCCAGTACTTC. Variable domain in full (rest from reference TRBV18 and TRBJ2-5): NAGVMQNPRHLVRRRGQEARLRCSPMKGHSHVYWYRQLPEEGLKFMVYLQKENIIDESGMPKERFSAEFPKEGPSILRIQQVVRGDSAAYFCASSQSGGHQETQYFGPGTRLLVL.

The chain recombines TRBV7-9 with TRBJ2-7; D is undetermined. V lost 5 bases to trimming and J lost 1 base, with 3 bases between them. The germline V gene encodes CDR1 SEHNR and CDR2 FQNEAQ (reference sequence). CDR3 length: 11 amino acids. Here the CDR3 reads CASSPSYEQYF. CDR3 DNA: TGTGCCAGCAGCCCATCCTACGAGCAGTACTTC.

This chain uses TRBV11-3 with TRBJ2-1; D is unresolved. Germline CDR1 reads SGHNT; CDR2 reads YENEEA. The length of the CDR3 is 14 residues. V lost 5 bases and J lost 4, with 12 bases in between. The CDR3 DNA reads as TGTGCCAGCAGCCCCGGGCCTAATTACAATGAGCAGTTCTTC. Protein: CASSPGPNYNEQFF. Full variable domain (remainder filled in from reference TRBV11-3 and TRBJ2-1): EAGVVQSPRYKIIEKKQPVAFWCNPISGHNTLYWYLQNLGQGPELLIRYENEEAVDDSQLPKDRFSAERLKGVDSTLKIQPAELGDSAVYLCASSPGPNYNEQFFGPGTRLTVL.

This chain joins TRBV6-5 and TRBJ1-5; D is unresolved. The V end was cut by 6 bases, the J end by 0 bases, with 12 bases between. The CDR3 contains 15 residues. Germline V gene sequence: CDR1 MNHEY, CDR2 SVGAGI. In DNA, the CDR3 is TGTGCCAGCAGCCGGGTCTCCGGTAGCAATCAGCCCCAGCATTTT. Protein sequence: CASSRVSGSNQPQHF.

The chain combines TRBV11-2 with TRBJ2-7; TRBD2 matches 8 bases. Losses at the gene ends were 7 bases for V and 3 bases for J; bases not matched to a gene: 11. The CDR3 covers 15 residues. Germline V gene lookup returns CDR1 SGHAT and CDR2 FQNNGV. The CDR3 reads CASILLGGRIYEQYF. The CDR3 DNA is TGTGCCAGCATCCTTCTAGGCGGGAGGATCTACGAGCAGTACTTC.

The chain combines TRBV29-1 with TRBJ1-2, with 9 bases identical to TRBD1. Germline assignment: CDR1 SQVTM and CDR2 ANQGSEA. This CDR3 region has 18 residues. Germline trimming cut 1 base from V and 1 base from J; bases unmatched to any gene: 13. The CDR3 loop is CSVEVWDRARAFNYGYTF. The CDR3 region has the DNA TGCAGCGTTGAAGTCTGGGACAGGGCACGAGCGTTTAACTATGGCTACACCTTC.

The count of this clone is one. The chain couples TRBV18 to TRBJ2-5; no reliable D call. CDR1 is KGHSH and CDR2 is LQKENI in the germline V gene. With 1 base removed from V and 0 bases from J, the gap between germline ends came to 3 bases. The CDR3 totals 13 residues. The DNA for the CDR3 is TGTGCCAGCTCACCACAGTACCAAGAGACCCAGTACTTC. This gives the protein CASSPQYQETQYF.

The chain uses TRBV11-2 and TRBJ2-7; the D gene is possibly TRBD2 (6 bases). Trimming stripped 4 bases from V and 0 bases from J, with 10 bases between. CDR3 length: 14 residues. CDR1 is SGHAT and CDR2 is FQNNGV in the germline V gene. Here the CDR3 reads CASSSRGLSYEQYF. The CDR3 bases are TGTGCCAGCAGCTCACGGGGACTCTCCTACGAGCAGTACTTC.

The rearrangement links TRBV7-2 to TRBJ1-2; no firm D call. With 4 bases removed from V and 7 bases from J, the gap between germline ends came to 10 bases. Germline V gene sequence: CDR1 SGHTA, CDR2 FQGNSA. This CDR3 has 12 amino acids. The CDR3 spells CASSSYGSGYTF. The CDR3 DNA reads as TGTGCCAGCAGCTCCTACGGTAGTGGCTACACCTTC.

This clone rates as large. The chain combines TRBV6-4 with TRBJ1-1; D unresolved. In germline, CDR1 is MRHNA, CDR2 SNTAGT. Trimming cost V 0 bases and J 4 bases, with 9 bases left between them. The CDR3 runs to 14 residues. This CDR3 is CASSDSPESTEAFF. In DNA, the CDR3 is TGTGCCAGCAGTGACTCCCCGGAAAGCACTGAAGCTTTCTTT.

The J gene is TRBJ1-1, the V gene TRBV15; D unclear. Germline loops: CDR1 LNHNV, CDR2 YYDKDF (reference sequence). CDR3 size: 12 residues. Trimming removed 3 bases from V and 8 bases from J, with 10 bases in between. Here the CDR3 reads CATSSRRNEAFF. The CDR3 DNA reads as TGTGCCACCAGCAGTCGACGGAACGAAGCTTTCTTT.

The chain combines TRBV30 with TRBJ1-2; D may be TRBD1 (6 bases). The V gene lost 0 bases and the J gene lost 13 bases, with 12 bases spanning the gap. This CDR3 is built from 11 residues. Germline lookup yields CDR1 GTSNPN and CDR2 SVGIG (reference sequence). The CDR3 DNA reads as TGTGCCTGGAGTGTAGCAGGGGCGGTCACCTTC. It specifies CAWSVAGAVTF.

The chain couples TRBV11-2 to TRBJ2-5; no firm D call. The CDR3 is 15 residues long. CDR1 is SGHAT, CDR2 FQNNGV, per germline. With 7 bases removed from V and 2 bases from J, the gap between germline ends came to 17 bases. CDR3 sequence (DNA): TGTGCCAGCAACGAGAACCTGCAACCACAAGAGACCCAGTACTTC. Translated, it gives CASNENLQPQETQYF. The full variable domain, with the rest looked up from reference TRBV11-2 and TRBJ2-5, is EAGVAQSPRYKIIEKRQSVAFWCNPISGHATLYWYQQILGQGPKLLIQFQNNGVVDDSQLPKDRFSAERLKGVDSTLKIQPAKLEDSAVYLCASNENLQPQETQYFGPGTRLLVL.